This is a list of T cell receptor beta chains from one sample in a study of blood T cell repertoires in COVID-19. The assay was immunoSEQ multiplex PCR, and TCRdb's table has in-frame clones only and misses some. The sample carries fewer than 500,000 clones, approximately 86% recorded once. Sequenced: PBMCs or T cells enriched from blood (not recorded which). The receptor source for this set is a woman aged 18-35 years who had recovered from COVID-19. Both conserved end residues are part of each CDR3. The D gene is left open where the match is weak. The listing skips clone size in some rows; elsewhere it reads once, few, many or a size class.

J: TRBJ1-2
V: TRBV29-1
D: -
size: -
DNA: TGCAGCGCGAACCCCGGGCAGGGGAACGGCTACACCTTC
CDR3: CSANPGQGNGYTF

J: TRBJ1-3
V: TRBV4-2
D: TRBD1
size: -
DNA: TGTGCCAGCAGCCGGAACACAGGGGATAGCTCTGGAAACACCATATATTTT
CDR3: CASSRNTGDSSGNTIYF

J: TRBJ2-5
V: TRBV2
D: TRBD2
size: -
DNA: TGTGCCAGCAGTGCAAGCGGGGGGGCTATCGTGGAGACCCAGTACTTC
CDR3: CASSASGGAIVETQYF

J: TRBJ2-7
V: TRBV25-1
D: -
size: -
DNA: TGTGCCAGCAGGAGCAGGGTAGCCTACGAGCAGTACTTC
CDR3: CASRSRVAYEQYF

J: TRBJ2-5
V: TRBV5-1
D: -
size: -
DNA: TGCGCCAGCAGCCAAGGGTCGACCCCGGGGGAGACCCAGTACTTC
CDR3: CASSQGSTPGETQYF

J: TRBJ2-7
V: TRBV11-2
D: -
size: once
DNA: TGTGCCAGCAGAGGGGTAATGAAGTTTCCCTACGAGCAGTACTTC
CDR3: CASRGVMKFPYEQYF

J: TRBJ2-7
V: TRBV19
D: -
size: -
DNA: TGTGCCAGTAGTATCAGGGCCCACCACGACGAGCAGTACTTC
CDR3: CASSIRAHHDEQYF

J: TRBJ1-1
V: TRBV7-2
D: TRBD1
size: few
DNA: TGTGCCAGCAGCCCCAGGACAGGCATGAACACTGAAGCTTTCTTT
CDR3: CASSPRTGMNTEAFF

J: TRBJ1-5
V: TRBV29-1
D: -
size: few
DNA: TGCAGCGCCACAGGACATACCATTAGCAATCAGCCCCAGCATTTT
CDR3: CSATGHTISNQPQHF

J: TRBJ2-2
V: TRBV28
D: -
size: -
DNA: TGTGCCAGCACCCTAGGGGTGGGGGCCGGAACCGGGGAGCTGTTTTTT
CDR3: CASTLGVGAGTGELFF

J: TRBJ1-5
V: TRBV7-9
D: -
size: once
DNA: TGTGCCAGCAGCTCGTCGGGGTCCCAGCCCCAGCATTTT
CDR3: CASSSSGSQPQHF

J: TRBJ1-1
V: TRBV6-5
D: TRBD1
size: -
DNA: TGTGCCAGCAGGGAGAGACAGGGATTGGGGACTGAAGCTTTCTTT
CDR3: CASRERQGLGTEAFF

J: TRBJ1-2
V: TRBV5-5
D: -
size: -
DNA: TGTGCCAGCAGCTTCAACAGGGTTGATGGCTACACCTTC
CDR3: CASSFNRVDGYTF

J: TRBJ1-2
V: TRBV5-1
D: -
size: -
DNA: TGCGCCAGCAGCCCCCCCGTTGGAGGGTATGGCTACACCTTC
CDR3: CASSPPVGGYGYTF

J: TRBJ2-7
V: TRBV6-5
D: -
size: -
DNA: TGTGCCAGCAGTTACGTCCAGGGCGGCGAGCAGTACTTC
CDR3: CASSYVQGGEQYF

J: TRBJ1-2
V: TRBV14
D: -
size: few
DNA: TGTGCCAGCAGCCAAGAGGTGGAGGGTACCTATGGCTACACCTTC
CDR3: CASSQEVEGTYGYTF

J: TRBJ1-4
V: TRBV27
D: TRBD1
size: -
DNA: TGTGCCAGCAGTCGACAGGGGGCCCGTGTCCTGAGAGAAAAACTGTTTTTT
CDR3: CASSRQGARVLREKLFF

J: TRBJ2-5
V: TRBV18
D: TRBD1
size: -
DNA: TGTGCCAGCTCATTAGACAGGGGGCTCGAGACCCAGTACTTC
CDR3: CASSLDRGLETQYF

J: TRBJ2-3
V: TRBV3-1/TRBV3-2
D: TRBD2
size: -
DNA: TGTGCCAGCAGCAGGAATCCTAGCGGGGGTACAGATACGCAGTATTTT
CDR3: CASSRNPSGGTDTQYF

J: TRBJ1-1
V: TRBV12-5
D: TRBD1
size: -
DNA: TGTGCTAGTGGCTTCGGGACAGGGGTTAGGAACACTGAAGCTTTCTTT
CDR3: CASGFGTGVRNTEAFF

J: TRBJ2-4
V: TRBV4-1
D: TRBD2
size: -
DNA: TGCGCCAGCAGCCGCGGGACTAGCGGGGGGAACTCAGCCAAAAACATTCAGTACTTC
CDR3: CASSRGTSGGNSAKNIQYF

J: TRBJ2-1
V: TRBV28
D: -
size: once
DNA: TGTGCCAGCAGAACGGACGGGGACAATGAGCAGTTCTTC
CDR3: CASRTDGDNEQFF

J: TRBJ1-4
V: TRBV5-1
D: -
size: -
DNA: TGCGCCAGCAGCTTATCCGCAACTAATGAAAAACTGTTTTTT
CDR3: CASSLSATNEKLFF

J: TRBJ1-5
V: TRBV5-6
D: TRBD1
size: -
DNA: TGTGCCAGCAGCCAGGGGGATAGCAATCAGCCCCAGCATTTT
CDR3: CASSQGDSNQPQHF

J: TRBJ1-1
V: TRBV2
D: TRBD1
size: -
DNA: TGTGCCAGCAGTCGGCAGGGGGCAAACACTGAAGCTTTCTTT
CDR3: CASSRQGANTEAFF

J: TRBJ1-1
V: TRBV5-1
D: -
size: -
DNA: TGCGCCAGCAGCGTGACAGTCATGAACACTGAAGCTTTCTTT
CDR3: CASSVTVMNTEAFF

J: TRBJ1-1
V: TRBV14
D: -
size: -
DNA: TGTGCCAGCAGCGGAATTACGGGCACTGAAGCTTTCTTT
CDR3: CASSGITGTEAFF